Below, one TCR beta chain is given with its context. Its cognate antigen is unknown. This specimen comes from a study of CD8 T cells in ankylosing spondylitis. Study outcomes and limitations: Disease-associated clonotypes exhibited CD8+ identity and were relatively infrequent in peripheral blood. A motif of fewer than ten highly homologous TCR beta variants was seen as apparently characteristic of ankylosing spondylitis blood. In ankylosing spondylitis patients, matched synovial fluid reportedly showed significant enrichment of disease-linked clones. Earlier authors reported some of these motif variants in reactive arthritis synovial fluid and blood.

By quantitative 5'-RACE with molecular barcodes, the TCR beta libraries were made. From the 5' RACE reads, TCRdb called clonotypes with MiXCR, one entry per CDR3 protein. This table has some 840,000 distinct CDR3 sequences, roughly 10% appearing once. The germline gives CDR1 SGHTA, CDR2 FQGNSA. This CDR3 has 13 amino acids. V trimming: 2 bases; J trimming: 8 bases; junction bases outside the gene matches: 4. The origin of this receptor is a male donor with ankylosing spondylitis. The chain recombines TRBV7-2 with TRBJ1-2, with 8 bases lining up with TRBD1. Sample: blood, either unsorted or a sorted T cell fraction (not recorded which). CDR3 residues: CASSLTGGNGYTF. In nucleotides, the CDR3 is TGTGCCAGCAGCTTAACAGGGGGAAACGGCTACACCTTC.